This T cell receptor (beta chain) originates from a study of blood T cells in healthy people across ages. Notes on the study in general: Diversity was higher, and naive CD4+ cells more numerous, in long-lived donors than in aged donors.

Comment on this clonotype: Antigen: not known.

The germline V and J ends were trimmed by 5 bases and 3 bases, with 8 bases remaining between them. The germline V gene has CDR1 ENHRY and CDR2 SYGVKD. This CDR3 region has 13 residues. Sample-barcoded 5' priming and a J-beta primer mix drove a second PCR of roughly 6 to 12 cycles. TCRdb independently ran MiXCR on the 5' RACE reads; one entry per CDR3 protein. This table holds some 860,000 distinct CDR3 sequences, just over 55% found once. The sample taken for sequencing was blood. The rearrangement joins TRBV10-3 to TRBJ1-5, with D uncertain. This receptor was taken from a man between 40 and 49 years old in good health. The CDR3 here is CAISTRDNQPQHF. The CDR3 DNA is TGTGCCATCAGTACTCGCGACAATCAGCCCCAGCATTTT.